A selection of T cell receptor beta chains follows, all from one sample in a study of blood T cell repertoires in COVID-19. Data came from immunoSEQ multiplex PCR; TCRdb stores just in-frame clones and leaves some out. Seen here are approximately 140,000 clones, less than 90% observed once, and the top ten hold roughly 5.5%. The sequenced material came from PBMCs or T cells enriched from blood (not recorded which). The receptor source for this set is a woman between 50 and 59 years old who had been exposed to COVID-19. CDR3s include the opening cysteine and the closing phenylalanine or tryptophan. Fields, in order: D gene, clone size, J gene, V gene, CDR3 DNA, CDR3 protein. The D gene is left open where the match is weak. Rows give clone size only sometimes, using once, few, many, or a class for an expanded clone.

d_call: .; clone_size: .; j_call: TRBJ2-3; v_call: TRBV5-4; cdr3_nt: TGTGCCAGCAGCTGGAGGTGGGGTGACACAGATACGCAGTATTTT; cdr3_aa: CASSWRWGDTDTQYF
d_call: .; clone_size: .; j_call: TRBJ1-4; v_call: TRBV6-4; cdr3_nt: TGTGCCAGCAGTCTAGGCGCGGGCGAAAAACTGTTTTTT; cdr3_aa: CASSLGAGEKLFF
d_call: .; clone_size: .; j_call: TRBJ2-3; v_call: TRBV4-3; cdr3_nt: TGCGCCAGCAGCCAAGTGGAGAGGCTAGAGGGCACAGATACGCAGTATTTT; cdr3_aa: CASSQVERLEGTDTQYF
d_call: .; clone_size: .; j_call: TRBJ1-2; v_call: TRBV5-1; cdr3_nt: TGCGCCAGCAGCTTGGACGGGGACTATGGCTACACCTTC; cdr3_aa: CASSLDGDYGYTF
d_call: TRBD1; clone_size: .; j_call: TRBJ2-2; v_call: TRBV5-1; cdr3_nt: TGCGCCAGCAGCTCCGGGACAGGGGTTGGGGAGCTGTTTTTT; cdr3_aa: CASSSGTGVGELFF
d_call: .; clone_size: .; j_call: TRBJ2-7; v_call: TRBV2; cdr3_nt: TGTGCCAGCAGTGGACAGCAGTGGGGCGAGCAGTACTTC; cdr3_aa: CASSGQQWGEQYF
d_call: .; clone_size: many; j_call: TRBJ1-4; v_call: TRBV6-2/TRBV6-3; cdr3_nt: TGTGCCAGCAGCCAAGCCCGGGGAGAACTGTTTTTT; cdr3_aa: CASSQARGELFF
d_call: .; clone_size: .; j_call: TRBJ2-7; v_call: TRBV6-5; cdr3_nt: TGTGCCAGCAGCCTCCGGGACATCAACTACGAGCAGTACTTC; cdr3_aa: CASSLRDINYEQYF
d_call: TRBD2; clone_size: .; j_call: TRBJ2-3; v_call: TRBV14; cdr3_nt: TGTGCCAGCAGCTCACACGGACTAGCGGGGCAAGAGTTCACAGATACGCAGTATTTT; cdr3_aa: CASSSHGLAGQEFTDTQYF
d_call: .; clone_size: .; j_call: TRBJ1-1; v_call: TRBV7-2; cdr3_nt: TGTGCCAGCAGCTTAGGATTGGGGGCGCGGAAGATGGCTGAAGCTTTCTTT; cdr3_aa: CASSLGLGARKMAEAFF
d_call: .; clone_size: .; j_call: TRBJ1-4; v_call: TRBV6-6; cdr3_nt: TGTGCCAGCAGTCCTGTTGGACAGAGATCAACTAATGAAAAACTGTTTTTT; cdr3_aa: CASSPVGQRSTNEKLFF
d_call: .; clone_size: .; j_call: TRBJ2-1; v_call: TRBV6-5; cdr3_nt: TGTGCCAGCAGTCTGGGGGGTGAGCAGTTCTTC; cdr3_aa: CASSLGGEQFF
d_call: .; clone_size: .; j_call: TRBJ1-2; v_call: TRBV6-1; cdr3_nt: TGTGCCAGCAGTGAAGGGTGGGCAGCAACTAACTATGGCTACACCTTC; cdr3_aa: CASSEGWAATNYGYTF
d_call: TRBD2; clone_size: .; j_call: TRBJ2-1; v_call: TRBV11-3; cdr3_nt: TGTGCCAGCAGCTTGGGGCTAGCGGGAGGGTACAATGAGCAGTTCTTC; cdr3_aa: CASSLGLAGGYNEQFF
d_call: TRBD2; clone_size: .; j_call: TRBJ2-7; v_call: TRBV6-1; cdr3_nt: TGTGCCAGCACTGAAGGGGAAGCGGGAGGATACGAGCAGTACTTC; cdr3_aa: CASTEGEAGGYEQYF
d_call: .; clone_size: .; j_call: TRBJ1-6; v_call: TRBV5-1; cdr3_nt: TGCGCCAGCAGCTCCGGATGGGGCAGTGATTCACCCCTCCACTTT; cdr3_aa: CASSSGWGSDSPLHF
d_call: .; clone_size: .; j_call: TRBJ1-1; v_call: TRBV5-8; cdr3_nt: TGTGCCAGCAGCCCGGGGGTGGCGGTTTCAATGAACACTGAAGCTTTCTTT; cdr3_aa: CASSPGVAVSMNTEAFF
d_call: TRBD1; clone_size: .; j_call: TRBJ2-7; v_call: TRBV6-5; cdr3_nt: TGTGCCAGCAGTCAGACAGGGGTTCAGGGCGAGCAGTACTTC; cdr3_aa: CASSQTGVQGEQYF
d_call: TRBD1; clone_size: .; j_call: TRBJ2-2; v_call: TRBV7-9; cdr3_nt: TGTGCCAGCAGCTTAGGGGGCTCCGGGACAGGGTTCTACACCGGGGAGCTGTTTTTT; cdr3_aa: CASSLGGSGTGFYTGELFF
d_call: .; clone_size: .; j_call: TRBJ1-2; v_call: TRBV19; cdr3_nt: TGTGCCAGTACGCGGGGTAGGGGCTACACCTTC; cdr3_aa: CASTRGRGYTF
d_call: TRBD1; clone_size: .; j_call: TRBJ1-2; v_call: TRBV25-1; cdr3_nt: TGTGCCAGCAGTGTCCGAACAGGGGGCCAATTGGGCTACACCTTC; cdr3_aa: CASSVRTGGQLGYTF
d_call: TRBD1; clone_size: .; j_call: TRBJ1-6; v_call: TRBV11-2; cdr3_nt: TGTGCCAGCAGTCCCGGAACAGGGGTGAGCTCCTATAATTCACCCCTCCACTTT; cdr3_aa: CASSPGTGVSSYNSPLHF
d_call: .; clone_size: .; j_call: TRBJ2-2; v_call: TRBV7-6; cdr3_nt: TGTGCCAGCAGCTTGCCGATATGGGGGACTGCGAGCACCGGGGAGCTGTTTTTT; cdr3_aa: CASSLPIWGTASTGELFF
d_call: .; clone_size: .; j_call: TRBJ2-7; v_call: TRBV5-6; cdr3_nt: TGTGCCAGCAGCTTATTTCCGGGACAAAGCTCCTACGAGCAGTACTTC; cdr3_aa: CASSLFPGQSSYEQYF
d_call: .; clone_size: .; j_call: TRBJ2-3; v_call: TRBV4-3; cdr3_nt: TGCGCCAGCAGCCAAGGGGACTTAGGGCGCGATACGCAGTATTTT; cdr3_aa: CASSQGDLGRDTQYF
d_call: TRBD1; clone_size: .; j_call: TRBJ2-7; v_call: TRBV19; cdr3_nt: TGTGCCAGTAGTATAGCAGGGACAGGGACCTACGAGCAGTACTTC; cdr3_aa: CASSIAGTGTYEQYF
d_call: .; clone_size: once; j_call: TRBJ1-2; v_call: TRBV9; cdr3_nt: TGTGCCAGCAGCGACACCAGGCTACCCTCTCCTGGCTACACCTTC; cdr3_aa: CASSDTRLPSPGYTF
d_call: TRBD1; clone_size: .; j_call: TRBJ2-6; v_call: TRBV2; cdr3_nt: TGTGCCAGCAGGGACAGGCACTCTGGGGCCAACGTCCTGACTTTC; cdr3_aa: CASRDRHSGANVLTF
d_call: .; clone_size: .; j_call: TRBJ2-3; v_call: TRBV12-5; cdr3_nt: TGTGCTAGTGGTTTGGTACAAGGGGCCACAGATACGCAGTATTTT; cdr3_aa: CASGLVQGATDTQYF
d_call: .; clone_size: .; j_call: TRBJ2-3; v_call: TRBV10-3; cdr3_nt: TGTGCCATCAGTGAGGGCGGGGGCTACACAGATACGCAGTATTTT; cdr3_aa: CAISEGGGYTDTQYF
d_call: TRBD2; clone_size: .; j_call: TRBJ2-1; v_call: TRBV9; cdr3_nt: TGTGCCAGCAGCCCTCCCGGGACTAGCCCCTACAATGAGCAGTTCTTC; cdr3_aa: CASSPPGTSPYNEQFF
d_call: .; clone_size: .; j_call: TRBJ2-3; v_call: TRBV5-1; cdr3_nt: TGCGCCAGCAGCTTGGAAGCGGTCCTCTTGGGAACAGATACGCAGTATTTT; cdr3_aa: CASSLEAVLLGTDTQYF
d_call: TRBD1; clone_size: once; j_call: TRBJ1-3; v_call: TRBV3-1/TRBV3-2; cdr3_nt: TGTGCCAGCAGCCGTAACCCTAACAGGGGCTCTGGAAACACCATATATTTT; cdr3_aa: CASSRNPNRGSGNTIYF
d_call: .; clone_size: .; j_call: TRBJ1-1; v_call: TRBV19; cdr3_nt: TGTGCCAGTAGTATAGGTCTTCGGGCTTTCTTT; cdr3_aa: CASSIGLRAFF
d_call: .; clone_size: .; j_call: TRBJ1-6; v_call: TRBV21-1; cdr3_nt: TGTGCCCGAGAGGGACAGGCGAATTCACCCCTCCACTTT; cdr3_aa: CAREGQANSPLHF
d_call: TRBD1; clone_size: .; j_call: TRBJ1-4; v_call: TRBV7-2; cdr3_nt: TGTGCCAGCAGCGGGACAGGTTTCGGAGAAAAACTGTTTTTT; cdr3_aa: CASSGTGFGEKLFF
d_call: .; clone_size: .; j_call: TRBJ2-7; v_call: TRBV7-9; cdr3_nt: TGTGCCAGCAGCTTAGTAGGGGCCCCCCGCTACGAGCAGTACTTC; cdr3_aa: CASSLVGAPRYEQYF
d_call: .; clone_size: .; j_call: TRBJ1-6; v_call: TRBV12-3/TRBV12-4; cdr3_nt: TGTGCCAGCAGGGCGGCCCATAATTCACCCCTCCACTTT; cdr3_aa: CASRAAHNSPLHF
d_call: .; clone_size: .; j_call: TRBJ2-7; v_call: TRBV5-1; cdr3_nt: TGCGCCAGCAGCTTGGGAGGGGGAGCCTCCTACGAGCAGTACTTC; cdr3_aa: CASSLGGGASYEQYF
d_call: .; clone_size: few; j_call: TRBJ1-2; v_call: TRBV18; cdr3_nt: TGTGCCAGCTCACCGGCACAGGGCCTGGAGAACTATGGCTACACCTTC; cdr3_aa: CASSPAQGLENYGYTF
d_call: .; clone_size: .; j_call: TRBJ2-6; v_call: TRBV7-2; cdr3_nt: TGTGCCAGCAGCTTATCGCGGTCCTCGGGTGGGGCCAACGTCCTGACTTTC; cdr3_aa: CASSLSRSSGGANVLTF
d_call: TRBD2; clone_size: .; j_call: TRBJ2-7; v_call: TRBV23-1; cdr3_nt: TGCGCCAGCAGTCAATCTGCTAGCGGGAGGTCCTACGAGCAGTACTTC; cdr3_aa: CASSQSASGRSYEQYF
d_call: .; clone_size: .; j_call: TRBJ2-3; v_call: TRBV5-5; cdr3_nt: TGTGCCAGCAGCCGCGGACTACCCAGCACAGATACGCAGTATTTT; cdr3_aa: CASSRGLPSTDTQYF
d_call: TRBD1; clone_size: .; j_call: TRBJ2-7; v_call: TRBV27; cdr3_nt: TGTGCCAGCAGTTTTGAGGGGGCAAGGGAGCAGTACTTC; cdr3_aa: CASSFEGAREQYF
d_call: .; clone_size: few; j_call: TRBJ1-5; v_call: TRBV23-1; cdr3_nt: TGCGCCAGCAGTCAATCCGGGAAGGAGCCCCAGCATTTT; cdr3_aa: CASSQSGKEPQHF
d_call: .; clone_size: once; j_call: TRBJ1-2; v_call: TRBV27; cdr3_nt: TGTGCCAGCAGTCCTGGGGGGGTGGACTATGGCTACACCTTC; cdr3_aa: CASSPGGVDYGYTF
d_call: .; clone_size: .; j_call: TRBJ1-3; v_call: TRBV29-1; cdr3_nt: TGCAGCGTTGGGCCAACAGGGACCTCTGGAAACACCATATATTTT; cdr3_aa: CSVGPTGTSGNTIYF
d_call: .; clone_size: .; j_call: TRBJ1-1; v_call: TRBV5-1; cdr3_nt: TGCGCCAGCAGCTTACACAGGAACACTGAAGCTTTCTTT; cdr3_aa: CASSLHRNTEAFF
d_call: .; clone_size: few; j_call: TRBJ1-2; v_call: TRBV25-1; cdr3_nt: TGTGCCAGCAGTGAATCAAGGGGCAACTATGGCTACACCTTC; cdr3_aa: CASSESRGNYGYTF
d_call: .; clone_size: .; j_call: TRBJ2-5; v_call: TRBV7-8; cdr3_nt: TGTGCCAGCAGCTTAAGAGCGTACCAAGAGACCCAGTACTTC; cdr3_aa: CASSLRAYQETQYF
d_call: TRBD1; clone_size: .; j_call: TRBJ1-1; v_call: TRBV18; cdr3_nt: TGTGCCAGCTCACCACCGGCCAGGGGGCAGGACACTGAAGCTTTCTTT; cdr3_aa: CASSPPARGQDTEAFF
d_call: TRBD2; clone_size: .; j_call: TRBJ2-3; v_call: TRBV9; cdr3_nt: TGTGCCAGCAGCGTAGGAGGGCGGGGGGGAGGAGATACGCAGTATTTT; cdr3_aa: CASSVGGRGGGDTQYF
d_call: TRBD2; clone_size: .; j_call: TRBJ2-1; v_call: TRBV3-1/TRBV3-2; cdr3_nt: TGTGCCAGCAGCCACCTAGCGGGGGGCCATGAGCAGTTCTTC; cdr3_aa: CASSHLAGGHEQFF
d_call: TRBD1; clone_size: .; j_call: TRBJ1-6; v_call: TRBV3-1/TRBV3-2; cdr3_nt: TGTGCCAGCAGCCTATCCAGGGGGCGTAATTCACCCCTCCACTTT; cdr3_aa: CASSLSRGRNSPLHF
d_call: .; clone_size: .; j_call: TRBJ1-1; v_call: TRBV4-3; cdr3_nt: TGCGCCAGCAGCCAAGATAATGGGGCCACTGAAGCTTTCTTT; cdr3_aa: CASSQDNGATEAFF